These T cell receptor beta chains were read from a single sample in a study of T cells and Merkel cell carcinoma outcomes. Generated by immunoSEQ multiplex PCR, the TCRdb table keeps only in-frame clones and is missing some. This table holds about 2,000 clones, 93% found once. The sequenced sample consisted of tumor tissue from Merkel cell carcinoma. Every receptor here comes from a human donor with Merkel cell carcinoma. CDR3s include the opening cysteine and the closing phenylalanine or tryptophan. The D gene is left open where the match is weak. A row's size may be missing; if present it is once, few, many or a size class.

>NA|TRBJ1-3|TRBV25-1|NA
TGTGCCAGCACCTTAGGACAAGTTGATGGAAACACCATATATTTT
CASTLGQVDGNTIYF
>NA|TRBJ1-1|TRBV30|NA
TGTGCCTGGAGGACAGATAGGACTGAAGCTTTCTTT
CAWRTDRTEAFF
>NA|TRBJ2-7|TRBV7-9|NA
TGTGCCAGCAGCTCGAGACTAGAGATAACCTACGAGCAGTACTTC
CASSSRLEITYEQYF
>NA|TRBJ2-1|TRBV9|TRBD2
TGTGCCAGCAGCGCCGGACCGCTAGCGGGGGGGTATGAGCAGTTCTTC
CASSAGPLAGGYEQFF
>NA|TRBJ2-3|TRBV9|TRBD2
TGTGCCAGCAGCGTGGGCGGGAGAAGCACAGATACGCAGTATTTT
CASSVGGRSTDTQYF
>NA|TRBJ2-3|TRBV25-1|NA
TGTGCCAGCAGCCTGACAGATACGCAGTATTTT
CASSLTDTQYF
>few|TRBJ2-1|TRBV7-9|NA
TGTGCCAGCAGCTTAGGTGACCGAAGCTCCTACAATGAGCAGTTCTTC
CASSLGDRSSYNEQFF
>NA|TRBJ2-1|TRBV15|NA
TGTGCCACCAGCAGAGGGTTCTCCTCCGCGAGCTCCTACAATGAGCAGTTCTTC
CATSRGFSSASSYNEQFF
>NA|TRBJ1-2|TRBV5-8|TRBD1
TGTGCCAGCAGCTTCGGACAGGGCGATGGCTACACCTTC
CASSFGQGDGYTF
>NA|TRBJ2-1|TRBV5-6|TRBD2
TGTGCCAGCAGCTTAAGCGGGAGGCACGATGAGCAGTTCTTC
CASSLSGRHDEQFF
>NA|TRBJ2-7|TRBV6-6|NA
TGTGCCAGCAGTTACTCTGGACGTCAGGAGTACTTC
CASSYSGRQEYF
>NA|TRBJ1-5|TRBV28|NA
TGTGCCAGCAGTTTAACGGCCTCTCATCAGCCCCAGCATTTT
CASSLTASHQPQHF
>NA|TRBJ2-7|TRBV29-1|TRBD1
TGCAGCTTATGCCGGGACAGCTCATGCCACAAGCAGTACTTC
CSLCRDSSCHKQYF
>NA|TRBJ2-7|TRBV7-9|TRBD1
TGTGCCAGCAGCTTCCCGGGACAGGGGACCTATGGCGAGCAGTACTTC
CASSFPGQGTYGEQYF
>NA|TRBJ1-6|TRBV7-9|NA
TGTGCCAGCAGCTTAGCAGGGGATGGTTCACCCCTCCACTTT
CASSLAGDGSPLHF
>NA|TRBJ2-1|TRBV5-1|TRBD2
TGCGCCAGCAGCTTCTCCGGGAGGGATTACAATGAGCAGTTCTTC
CASSFSGRDYNEQFF
>NA|TRBJ1-2|TRBV6-1|NA
TGTGCCAGCACGAGGGAGGCAAACTATGGCTACACCTTC
CASTREANYGYTF
>NA|TRBJ2-1|TRBV15|TRBD1
TGTGCCACCAGCGTGAGGGACAGGGGTAACAATGAGCAGTTCTTC
CATSVRDRGNNEQFF
>NA|TRBJ2-2|TRBV11-3|TRBD1
TGTGCCAGCAGCTTGGACAGGGGAGGAGGGGAGCTGTTTTTT
CASSLDRGGGELFF
>NA|TRBJ1-2|TRBV19|TRBD1
TGTGCCAGTAGCAGGACAGGATCGGGGGGCTACACCTTC
CASSRTGSGGYTF
>NA|TRBJ2-1|TRBV4-3|TRBD2
TGCGCCAGCAGCCAAGATCGGGGGCTAGCGGGGTACAATGAGCAGTTCTTC
CASSQDRGLAGYNEQFF
>NA|TRBJ1-5|TRBV7-2|TRBD1
TGTGCCAGCAGCATTGGACAGGGGTTTCTTAGCAATCAGCCCCAGCATTTT
CASSIGQGFLSNQPQHF
>NA|TRBJ2-1|TRBV6-5|NA
TGTGCCAGCAGTTACTCTTTGGGGAATGAGCAGTTCTTC
CASSYSLGNEQFF
>NA|TRBJ2-5|TRBV30|NA
TGTGCCTGGAATACACAGGGTCAAGAGACCCAGTACTTC
CAWNTQGQETQYF
>NA|TRBJ1-3|TRBV7-2|NA
TGTGCCAGCAGACCTGACAGGCACCCGGGAAACACCATATATTTT
CASRPDRHPGNTIYF
>NA|TRBJ1-1|TRBV7-3|NA
TGTGCCAGCAGCTTAGGGGGGCGCCGAGCTGAAGCTTTCTTT
CASSLGGRRAEAFF
>NA|TRBJ2-7|TRBV5-1|NA
TGCGCCAGCAGCCTTATGGCAGGCGCGAACTACGAGCAGTACTTC
CASSLMAGANYEQYF
>NA|TRBJ2-3|TRBV20-1|NA
TGCAGTGGGATAGACGCGGCGACGCAGTATTTT
CSGIDAATQYF
>NA|TRBJ2-1|TRBV11-2|TRBD2
TGTGCCAGCAGCGAGCTAGCGGGCTCCTACAATGAGCAGTTCTTC
CASSELAGSYNEQFF
>NA|TRBJ1-2|TRBV30|NA
TGTGCCTGGAGTGTATCCAGGGCCTATGGCTACACCTTC
CAWSVSRAYGYTF
>NA|TRBJ2-3|TRBV15|TRBD2
TGTGCCACCAAAGGCCTAGCGGGTCTGCGAGATACGCAGTATTTT
CATKGLAGLRDTQYF
>NA|TRBJ2-3|TRBV7-9|NA
TGTGCCAGCAGCTCCATGGGAGATACGCAGTATTTT
CASSSMGDTQYF
>NA|TRBJ1-6|TRBV30|NA
TGTGCCTGGAGCGCGACAGTTTCACCCCTCCACTTT
CAWSATVSPLHF
>NA|TRBJ1-3|TRBV27|NA
TGTGCCAGCAGTTATCAGGGCTCTGGAAACACCATATATTTT
CASSYQGSGNTIYF
>NA|TRBJ2-3|TRBV5-1|TRBD2
TGCGCCAGCAACCTAGCGGGAGGGCCATCAGATACGCAGTATTTT
CASNLAGGPSDTQYF
>NA|TRBJ2-7|TRBV2|NA
TGTGCCAGCAGTGACCGGAACGAGCAGTACTTC
CASSDRNEQYF
>NA|TRBJ1-1|TRBV7-2|NA
TGTGCCAGCAGCTTTGGGCAGGGATTCACTGAAGCTTTCTTT
CASSFGQGFTEAFF
>NA|TRBJ1-2|TRBV28|NA
TGTGCCAGCAGTCGGGGACGTTGGGCCACTAACTATGGCTACACCTTC
CASSRGRWATNYGYTF
>once|TRBJ2-7|TRBV30|NA
TGTGCCTGGAAAGGGGTTTACGAGCAGTACTTC
CAWKGVYEQYF
>NA|TRBJ2-3|TRBV21-1|NA
TGTGCCAGCAGATTACCCTGTCTGTATTTT
CASRLPCLYF
>NA|TRBJ1-1|TRBV13|NA
TGTGCCAGCAGCTTAGGCCCGATGAACACTGAAGCTTTCTTT
CASSLGPMNTEAFF
>NA|TRBJ2-7|TRBV7-3|TRBD2
TGTGCCAGCAGTATTGGAAGCGGGGGGGCGTTCGAGCAGTACTTC
CASSIGSGGAFEQYF
>NA|TRBJ1-2|TRBV20-1|NA
TGCAGTGCTAGGGCAGTTGATGGCTACACCTTC
CSARAVDGYTF
>few|TRBJ2-5|TRBV5-1|NA
TGCGCCAGCAGCTTGGCCGTACAGAAAGAGACCCAGTACTTC
CASSLAVQKETQYF
>NA|TRBJ2-1|TRBV2|NA
TGTGCCAGCACCAAAATGGGTTTCAATGAGCAGTTCTTC
CASTKMGFNEQFF
>NA|TRBJ1-1|TRBV28|NA
TGTGCCAGCAGTTTCCCCCCCGCTGGGTACGCTTTTTTT
CASSFPPAGYAFF
>NA|TRBJ2-3|TRBV12-5|NA
TGTGCTAGTGGTGGCTCCGGGGCAGATACGCAGTATTTT
CASGGSGADTQYF
>NA|TRBJ2-7|TRBV4-1|NA
TGCGCCAGCAGCCATGGACAGGAGGGCTACGAGCAGTACTTC
CASSHGQEGYEQYF
>NA|TRBJ2-7|TRBV5-1|TRBD1
TGCGCCAGCAGAGCCGGGACAGGGAGTGGCGAGCAGTACTTC
CASRAGTGSGEQYF
>NA|TRBJ1-5|TRBV27|NA
TGTGCCAGCAGTCCCCTAGGGCAGCCCCAGCATTTT
CASSPLGQPQHF
>NA|TRBJ2-5|TRBV11-3|TRBD1
TGTGCCAGCAGCGGACAGGGGAAAGAGACCCAGTACTTC
CASSGQGKETQYF
>NA|TRBJ1-1|TRBV7-9|TRBD1
TGTGCCAGCAGCGGGGGGACAGGTAAGGGAGACACTGAAGCTTTCTTT
CASSGGTGKGDTEAFF